Each of the 8 T cell receptor beta chains below was sequenced from the same sample in a study of T cells after yellow fever vaccination. Each CDR3 protein gets one entry after TCRdb re-called the 5' RACE reads with MiXCR. The table includes roughly 260,000 distinct CDR3 sequences, 10% to 15% detected once. Sequences were derived from CD4+ T cells sorted from PBMCs, sampled 45 days after the yellow fever booster vaccination. All receptors derive from a young man who received the YFV17D yellow fever vaccine.

This clonotype was seen a handful of times. The genes are TRBV12-3 or TRBV12-4 and TRBJ2-5, with TRBD2 matching over 13 bases. V lost 6 bases, J lost 3 bases, and 10 bases stayed unmatched. This CDR3 spans 17 amino acids. The CDR3 protein is CASRPGTSGVQEETQYF. The CDR3, as DNA: TGTGCCAGCAGGCCCGGGACTAGCGGGGTCCAAGAAGAGACCCAGTACTTC.

The rearrangement joins TRBV5-1 to TRBJ1-3; the D gene is possibly TRBD1 (6 bases). The CDR3 is made up of 15 amino acids. Trimming left V 3 bases short and J 0 bases short, with 10 bases between. Looked up from germline, CDR1 is SGHRS and CDR2 is YFSETQ. CDR3: CASSSGHTSGNTIYF. The CDR3 DNA sequence: TGCGCCAGCAGCTCGGGACACACCTCTGGAAACACCATATATTTT.

This clonotype came up many times. CDR3 nucleotide sequence: TGTGCCAGCAGCTCCCGGACAGGGGGAGACTATGGCTACACCTTC. Residues: CASSSRTGGDYGYTF. The V gene is TRBV7-2, the J gene TRBJ1-2; 10 bases fit TRBD1. Per germline, CDR1 SGHTA and CDR2 FQGNSA. The CDR3 is 15 residues long. Unmatched junction bases numbered 5, after V lost 4 bases and J lost 3 bases.

The rearrangement joins TRBV23-1 to TRBJ2-5, with D possibly TRBD1 on 5 matching bases. TRBV23-1 is marked as an open reading frame, function uncertain. The V end was cut by 3 bases, the J end by 2 bases, with 13 bases between. The CDR3 length is 15 residues. The CDR3 spells CASSQGQLLQETQYF. CDR3 DNA: TGCGCCAGCAGTCAGGGGCAGCTTCTACAAGAGACCCAGTACTTC.

This sequence joins TRBV13 and TRBJ1-4; D unclear. The CDR3 length is 16 residues. V dropped 6 bases and J dropped 7 bases, with 21 bases sitting between them. Germline loops: CDR1 PRHDT, CDR2 FYEKMQ (reference sequence). This chain's CDR3 is CASRLSGVTLGEKLFF. CDR3 bases: TGTGCCAGCAGGCTCTCCGGGGTCACATTGGGTGAAAAACTGTTTTTT.

The V gene is TRBV5-1, the J gene TRBJ1-1; weak D call: TRBD1 (5 bases). The CDR3 has 14 amino acids. Per germline, CDR1 SGHRS and CDR2 YFSETQ. Deletions cut 5 bases from V and 1 base from J, with 12 bases between. CDR3 in DNA: TGCGCCAGCAGGCTTGGAGGGACGAACACTGAAGCTTTCTTT. Protein sequence: CASRLGGTNTEAFF. The variable domain in full, completed from reference TRBV5-1 and TRBJ1-1, reads KAGVTQTPRYLIKTRGQQVTLSCSPISGHRSVSWYQQTPGQGLQFLFEYFSETQRNKGNFPGRFSGRQFSNSRSEMNVSTLELGDSALYLCASRLGGTNTEAFFGQGTRLTVV.

This clonotype was observed at least ten times. The rearrangement uses TRBV12-3 or TRBV12-4 and TRBJ2-5; 9 bases line up with TRBD1. The trim removed 7 bases at V and 3 bases at J, leaving 9 bases unmatched. There are 15 residues in the CDR3. In nucleotides, the CDR3 is TGTGCCAGCACCCTAGGGGGACAGGGTAAAGAGACCCAGTACTTC. Translated: CASTLGGQGKETQYF.

The chain carries TRBV9 and TRBJ2-5; D perhaps matches TRBD2 (5 bases). The V end was cut by 4 bases, the J end by 1 base, with 14 bases between. CDR3 length: 15 amino acids. Germline CDR1 SGDLS, CDR2 YYNGEE. The CDR3 bases are TGTGCCAGCAGCCCTAGGACTGCCCCCCAAGAGACCCAGTACTTC. This gives the protein CASSPRTAPQETQYF.